The 20 T cell receptor beta chains below come from one sample, sequenced in a study of CD8+CD57+ T cells in acquired aplastic anemia listed by TCRdb under 2018. TCRdb shows the sequencer as Illumina HiSeq 2000. Genomic DNA served as template for TCR beta VDJ combination and CDR3 sequence profiling. TCRdb handled the public reads itself, with Q25 trimming in fastp and clone calling in MiXCR, and kept productive beta chains. Records with the same CDR3 protein are collapsed into one entry carrying the most frequent genes and DNA. The table for this sample lists 170,000 or so distinct CDR3 sequences; about 50% of them were counted only once. Jointly, the top ten make up roughly 29% of the sample. Flow cytometry had shown CD8+CD57+ cell expansion in the patients selected for sequencing. The material sequenced was sorted CD4+, CD8+, or CD8+CD57+ T cells (not recorded which) from PBMCs. These receptors came from a human donor with aplastic anemia.

The table lists this clonotype with many counts. This sequence joins TRBV4-1 and TRBJ1-1, with a weak D call TRBD1 (5 bases). Germline V lookup: CDR1 MGHRA, CDR2 YSYEKL. The length of the CDR3 is 12 residues. V lost 0 bases and J 11 bases, leaving 10 bases between the germline ends. The CDR3 sequence is CASSQEGTLAFF. CDR3 DNA: TGCGCCAGCAGCCAAGAGGGGACGTTGGCTTTCTTT.

V is TRBV4-2 and J is TRBJ2-7; D is ambiguous. V was clipped by 0 bases and J by 3 bases, with 9 bases between them. The CDR3 length is 14 residues. Germline V CDR1 and CDR2: LGHNA, YNFKEQ. The CDR3, as DNA: TGTGCCAGCAGCCAAGAAGCGAGCAACTACGAGCAGTACTTC. Protein sequence: CASSQEASNYEQYF.

Remarks on this clonotype: A read error is possible here, since a much larger clone lies one base away. DNA of the CDR3: TGTGCCAGCAGCATGACAGGGGCGCGGGAGACCCAGTACTTC. This encodes CASSMTGARETQYF. This chain uses TRBV11-2 with TRBJ2-5, with 8 bases lining up with TRBD1. The J segment lost 5 bases and the V segment lost 5 bases, leaving 7 bases of the junction unmatched. The CDR3 consists of 14 residues. Germline V lookup: CDR1 SGHAT, CDR2 FQNNGV. The full variable domain, completed using reference TRBV11-2 and TRBJ2-5, is EAGVAQSPRYKIIEKRQSVAFWCNPISGHATLYWYQQILGQGPKLLIQFQNNGVVDDSQLPKDRFSAERLKGVDSTLKIQPAKLEDSAVYLCASSMTGARETQYFGPGTRLLVL.

This clonotype was seen a handful of times. CDR3 in amino acids: CASSQDSGTSGSYFTDTQYF. As DNA, the CDR3 is TGTGCCAGCAGCCAAGACTCCGGGACTAGCGGGAGTTATTTCACAGATACGCAGTATTTT. V usage is TRBV3-1 and J usage is TRBJ2-3, with TRBD2 matching over 14 bases. The CDR3 spans 20 residues. With V trimmed by 0 bases and J by 2 bases, 10 bases remained unmatched. Germline V gives CDR1 LGHDT, CDR2 YNNKEL (reference sequence).

The rearrangement uses TRBV9 and TRBJ1-6; 8 nucleotides match TRBD1. Germline trimming cut 4 bases from V and 7 bases from J; bases unmatched to any gene: 7. Germline CDR1 is SGDLS and CDR2 is YYNGEE. The CDR3 totals 15 residues. The DNA of the CDR3 is TGTGCCAGCAGCAAACGGACAGGGCTGAATTCACCCCTCCACTTT. As protein: CASSKRTGLNSPLHF.

In regard to this clonotype: The conserved phenylalanine or tryptophan normally closing the CDR3 is absent here, so this likely arose from a read error. V usage is TRBV29-1 and J usage is TRBJ2-3, with 9 bases identical to TRBD2. The junction had 5 bases not matched to a gene; V was cut back by 2 bases and J by 2 bases. This CDR3 has 15 residues. Germline CDR1 is SQVTM and CDR2 is ANQGSEA. Written as DNA, the CDR3 is TGCAGCGTTGAAATGCTAGCGGGGATCACAGATACGCAGTATCTT. This codes for CSVEMLAGITDTQYL.

The chain carries TRBV6-4 and TRBJ1-6, with D possibly TRBD1 on 5 matching bases. V lost 0 bases, J lost 7 bases, and 13 bases lay in between. CDR1 and CDR2 from the germline V gene are MRHNA and SNTAGT. The CDR3 length is 16 residues. The CDR3 protein is CASSDSIQGSNSPLHF. The CDR3 nucleotides read TGTGCCAGCAGTGACTCGATTCAGGGATCCAATTCACCCCTCCACTTT.

In its sample, this clonotype was seen many times. This chain connects TRBV5-1 to TRBJ2-7; maybe TRBD1 (5 bases). CDR3 length equals 13 residues. Germline V lookup: CDR1 SGHRS, CDR2 YFSETQ. V lost 1 base and J lost 7, with 12 bases in between. The CDR3 reads CASSLSGIEEQYF. CDR3 DNA: TGCGCCAGCAGCTTGTCAGGGATCGAGGAGCAGTACTTC.

This clonotype turned up a few times. V usage is TRBV30 and J usage is TRBJ1-5, with a tentative D call TRBD1 (5 bases). The V end lost 2 bases, the J end lost 2 bases, and 7 bases lay between the germline ends. CDR3 size: 13 residues. The germline gives CDR1 GTSNPN, CDR2 SVGIG (reference sequence). The CDR3 nucleotides read TGTGCCTGGAGTTGGGACGGCAATCAGCCCCAGCATTTT. This encodes CAWSWDGNQPQHF. The full variable domain, in which reference TRBV30 and TRBJ1-5 provide the parts outside the CDR3, is SQTIHQWPATLVQPVGSPLSLECTVEGTSNPNLYWYRQAAGRGLQLLFYSVGIGQISSEVPQNLSASRPQDRQFILSSKKLLLSDSGFYLCAWSWDGNQPQHFGDGTRLSIL.

This clonotype was observed at least ten times. The junction does not match germline at one end; this may be a read error. The genes are TRBV7-9 and TRBJ2-5; D not resolved. The CDR3 has 12 residues. Looked up from germline, CDR1 is SEHNR and CDR2 is FQNEAQ (reference sequence). The CDR3 protein is CASSLVGETQYF. CDR3 bases: TGTGCTAGCAGCTTAGTCGGGGAGACCCAGTACTTC.

The chain is built from TRBV30 and TRBJ1-5; TRBD1 matches 7 bases. Germline V gene sequence: CDR1 GTSNPN, CDR2 SVGIG (reference sequence). The CDR3 spans 13 residues. V lost 5 bases and J lost 3; bases outside the gene matches: 4. CDR3 bases: TGTGCCTGGGGTACAGGGGTCAATCAGCCCCAGCATTTT. Translation gives CAWGTGVNQPQHF.

This clonotype was detected a few times. The V and J genes are TRBV27 and TRBJ2-2; D is possibly TRBD2 (5 bases). V lost 5 bases and J lost 1, with 11 bases in between. This CDR3 is 15 amino acids long. Germline V gives CDR1 MNHEY, CDR2 SMNVEV (reference sequence). The CDR3 is CASSPLRENTGELFF. The CDR3 nucleotides are TGTGCCAGCAGTCCCCTCCGGGAGAACACCGGGGAGCTGTTTTTT.

The chain combines TRBV10-3 with TRBJ2-7, with D possibly matching TRBD2 (5 bases). The CDR3 spans 15 residues. V was trimmed by 0 bases and J by 3 bases, leaving 12 bases between them. Germline CDR1 is ENHRY and CDR2 is SYGVKD. CDR3 in DNA: TGTGCCATCAGTGAGTCTCAGGACTCCGACTACGAGCAGTACTTC. Its protein is CAISESQDSDYEQYF.

In its sample, this clonotype was seen many times. This chain links TRBV20-1 with TRBJ1-5, with 11 bases aligning to TRBD1. The junction had 9 bases not matched to a gene; V was cut back by 1 base and J by 1 base. This CDR3 is built from 18 residues. CDR1 is DFQATT and CDR2 is SNEGSKA in the germline V gene (reference sequence). CDR3 in amino acids: CSARGAGQGALSNQPQHF. CDR3 nucleotides: TGCAGTGCTAGAGGGGCCGGACAGGGGGCTTTGAGCAATCAGCCCCAGCATTTT.

A few counts support this clonotype. This CDR3 is CASGTDMNTEAFF. The CDR3 bases are TGTGCCAGCGGGACAGACATGAACACTGAAGCTTTCTTT. V gene TRBV2 combines with J gene TRBJ1-1; 7 nucleotides line up with TRBD1. CDR1 and CDR2 (germline): SNHLY, FYNNEI. V dropped 8 bases and J dropped 0; count of bases not matched to a gene: 3. The CDR3 runs to 13 residues.

The rearrangement links TRBV2 to TRBJ1-4; the D is unclear. Trimming took 5 bases from V and 17 from J, leaving 18 bases between them. The CDR3 extends over 12 amino acids. CDR1 is SNHLY, CDR2 FYNNEI, per germline. CDR3 coding DNA: TGTGCCAGCAGTTTGGATCCTCTATGGTGTTTTTTT. It is translated as CASSLDPLWCFF.

Here the CDR3 reads CASSETRLREQYF. The CDR3 DNA follows: TGTGCCAGCAGTGAAACTCGACTCCGCGAGCAGTACTTC. This chain connects TRBV6-4 to TRBJ2-7, with no clear D. The ends were cut back, 3 bases at V and 6 bases at J, with 12 bases in the middle. The CDR3 is 13 amino acids. The germline V gene encodes CDR1 MRHNA and CDR2 SNTAGT.

This clonotype was seen only once. This CDR3 reads CAISESPRWDTEAFF. CDR3 nucleotide sequence: TGTGCCATCAGTGAGTCCCCCAGATGGGACACTGAAGCTTTCTTT. J is TRBJ1-1 and V is TRBV10-3; D remains ambiguous. The V end lost 0 bases, the J end lost 3 bases, and 11 bases lay between the germline ends. The CDR3 is made up of 15 amino acids. The germline V gene encodes CDR1 ENHRY and CDR2 SYGVKD.

This clonotype was seen a handful of times. V gene TRBV15 combines with J gene TRBJ1-1; D is ambiguous. The CDR3 has 15 amino acids. V gave up 0 bases and J gave up 4 bases, with 12 bases separating them. Germline V gene lookup returns CDR1 LNHNV and CDR2 YYDKDF (reference sequence). The CDR3 sequence: CATSRDGELSTEAFF. The DNA of the CDR3 is TGTGCCACCAGCAGAGATGGCGAACTGAGCACTGAAGCTTTCTTT.

The rearrangement joins TRBV7-9 to TRBJ2-7; 8 bases line up with TRBD1. The CDR3 sequence is 14 residues long. The germline V gene has CDR1 SEHNR and CDR2 FQNEAQ (reference sequence). Unmatched junction bases numbered 10, after V lost 5 bases and J lost 7 bases. Here the CDR3 DNA reads TGTGCCAGCAGCGACGGGACAGGCTTGGGAGAGCAGTACTTC. As protein: CASSDGTGLGEQYF.